The 17 T cell receptor beta chains below all came from one sample that was sequenced in a study of CD8+ T cells in alopecia areata. Noted treatment: oral pan-JAK inhibitor, 5-10 mg twice daily. As the sequencing template, cDNA was produced by extracting RNA and reverse transcribing it. Here immunoSEQ multiplex PCR was the method, and the copy in TCRdb shows in-frame clones only, minus some. The repertoire consists of around 290,000 clones, with nearly 60% occurring once and the leading ten covering about 1.7%. The sample was CD4+ T cells sorted from blood, taken at week 24, from a patient treated with tofacitinib. The source of these receptors is a human donor with alopecia areata.

This clone has more than one count but fewer than ten. V is TRBV5-1 and J is TRBJ2-7; D is unresolved. CDR1 is SGHRS, CDR2 YFSETQ, per germline. V was clipped by 3 bases and J by 3 bases, with 10 bases between them. The CDR3 spans 13 residues. CDR3 bases: TGCGCCAGCAGCTCCAGCATGGACTACGAGCAGTACTTC. Amino acids: CASSSSMDYEQYF.

The chain links TRBV6-5 to TRBJ1-6, with 8 nucleotides matching TRBD1. The CDR3 loop spans 14 amino acids. Germline loops: CDR1 MNHEY, CDR2 SVGAGI. J lost 8 bases, V lost 5 bases, and 5 bases had no gene match. The CDR3 region has the DNA TGTGCCAGCAGTCGACAGGGGCCGTATTCACCCCTCCACTTT. It yields the protein CASSRQGPYSPLHF.

A word on this clone: The sample contains more than one DNA sequence encoding this CDR3. The rearrangement joins TRBV5-1 to TRBJ2-7, with D hard to call. CDR1 is SGHRS, CDR2 YFSETQ, per germline. Deletions cut 0 bases from V and 4 bases from J, with 2 bases between. The CDR3 runs 11 residues. CDR3 loop: CASSLGYEQYF. The CDR3 DNA follows: TGCGCCAGCAGCTTGGGGTACGAGCAGTACTTC.

This rearrangement joins TRBV29-1 to TRBJ1-1; 10 positions match TRBD1. The CDR3 contains 14 residues. The V gene's germline CDR1 is SQVTM and CDR2 ANQGSEA. Germline trimming cut 0 bases from V and 3 bases from J; bases unmatched to any gene: 1. The CDR3 coding sequence is TGCAGCGTTGAAGAGGGACAGGGGTACACTGAAGCTTTCTTT. It codes for CSVEEGQGYTEAFF. The full variable domain, in which reference TRBV29-1 and TRBJ1-1 provide the parts outside the CDR3, is SAVISQKPSRDICQRGTSLTIQCQVDSQVTMMFWYRQQPGQSLTLIATANQGSEATYESGFVIDKFPISRPNLTFSTLTVSNMSPEDSSIYLCSVEEGQGYTEAFFGQGTRLTVV.

This clone was detected only a few times. This sequence joins TRBV7-2 and TRBJ1-5; 7 bases map to TRBD1. V lost 5 bases and J lost 5; bases outside the gene matches: 6. This CDR3 spans 14 amino acids. Germline V gives CDR1 SGHTA, CDR2 FQGNSA. The CDR3 DNA follows: TGTGCCAGCAGCCCCCGGACAGGAGATCAGCCCCAGCATTTT. It is translated as CASSPRTGDQPQHF.

The V gene is TRBV7-9, the J gene TRBJ1-2; 10 bases map to TRBD1. The CDR3 is made up of 14 amino acids. V shed 5 bases, J shed 8 bases, and the junction held 8 bases outside the gene matches. Per the germline V gene, CDR1 is SEHNR and CDR2 is FQNEAQ (reference sequence). CDR3 sequence: CASSPPGDRGGYTF. Written as DNA, the CDR3 is TGTGCCAGCAGCCCGCCCGGGGACAGGGGAGGCTACACCTTC.

The chain combines TRBV9 with TRBJ2-1; 9 positions agree with TRBD2. Trimming took 0 bases from V and 7 from J; bases not matched to a gene: 8. The CDR3 has 16 amino acids. The germline V gene encodes CDR1 SGDLS and CDR2 YYNGEE. The CDR3 here is CASSVGVGSGGNEQFF. The CDR3 bases are TGTGCCAGCAGCGTAGGTGTCGGTAGCGGGGGTAATGAGCAGTTCTTC.

The chain is built from TRBV5-6 and TRBJ1-1, with D unresolved. Deletions cut 0 bases from V and 2 bases from J, with 8 bases between. CDR1 and CDR2 from the germline V gene are SGHDT and YYEEEE. The CDR3 consists of 14 residues. CDR3 in amino acids: CASSLEAGNTEAFF. The CDR3 DNA is TGTGCCAGCAGCTTGGAGGCAGGAAACACTGAAGCTTTCTTT. Using reference TRBV5-6 and TRBJ1-1 for the parts outside the CDR3, the full variable domain is DAGVTQSPTHLIKTRGQQVTLRCSPKSGHDTVSWYQQALGQGPQFIFQYYEEEERQRGNFPDRFSGHQFPNYSSELNVNALLLGDSALYLCASSLEAGNTEAFFGQGTRLTVV.

This clone was seen more than once but under ten times. The chain combines TRBV30 with TRBJ1-1; a weak D match, TRBD1 (5 bases). CDR1 and CDR2 (germline): GTSNPN, SVGIG (reference sequence). This CDR3 is 14 amino acids long. The germline V and J ends were trimmed by 5 bases and 3 bases, with 16 bases remaining between them. CDR3 in DNA: TGTGCCTGGGGCCCGGGGCTTGAGGACACTGAAGCTTTCTTT. This gives the protein CAWGPGLEDTEAFF.

This clone has only one observation. This chain links TRBV29-1 with TRBJ1-2, with TRBD1 matching 10 bases. This CDR3 comprises 17 residues. V lost 4 bases, J lost 6 bases, and 17 bases stayed unmatched. The V gene's germline CDR1 is SQVTM and CDR2 ANQGSEA. The CDR3, as DNA: TGCAGCGTTGGCGTCGGAGGGACAGGGGCCTCTAAGGATGGCTACACCTTC. It codes for CSVGVGGTGASKDGYTF.

The chain employs TRBV7-3 and TRBJ2-4; TRBD2 matches 12 bases. The CDR3 totals 14 residues. CDR1 is SGHTA, CDR2 FQGTGA, per germline. V was clipped by 3 bases and J by 8 bases; unmatched bases: 2. CDR3 sequence (DNA): TGTGCCAGCAGCTTGCTAGCGGGGGGGCACATTCAGTACTTC. Its protein product is CASSLLAGGHIQYF.

The CDR3 region has the DNA TGTGCCAGCACCCTGCGACGCGGGGGAACCAAAAACATTCAGTACTTC. This sequence encodes CASTLRRGGTKNIQYF. The V call is TRBV7-8, the J call TRBJ2-4, with TRBD2 matching over 7 bases. This CDR3 has 16 amino acids. With V trimmed by 7 bases and J by 2 bases, 11 bases remained unmatched. Germline V gives CDR1 SGHVS, CDR2 FQNEAQ.

The chain joins TRBV27 to TRBJ1-6, with D hard to call. The germline V gene encodes CDR1 MNHEY and CDR2 SMNVEV (reference sequence). The CDR3 has 17 residues. V shed 0 bases and J shed 9 bases, with 18 bases lying between them. The CDR3, as DNA: TGTGCCAGCAGTTTATCGGGAGGGTCCGCACGTTTTTCACCCCTCCACTTT. Its translation is CASSLSGGSARFSPLHF.

This clone came up a few times. The same CDR3 can be traced to other DNA sequences in this sample. The chain employs TRBV29-1 and TRBJ1-1; maybe TRBD1 (5 bases). V dropped 3 bases and J dropped 1 base, with 12 bases sitting between them. CDR1 and CDR2 from the germline V gene are SQVTM and ANQGSEA. The CDR3 runs to 14 residues. Here the CDR3 DNA reads TGCAGCGTTGAGGGACGACAATCGAACACTGAAGCTTTCTTT. Translation gives CSVEGRQSNTEAFF.

This clone has a handful of counts. This chain connects TRBV5-1 to TRBJ2-1; 11 nucleotides agree with TRBD1. V dropped 6 bases and J dropped 7; count of bases not matched to a gene: 9. There are 15 residues in the CDR3. The germline V gene has CDR1 SGHRS and CDR2 YFSETQ. The CDR3 protein is CASKNTGQGDNEQFF. CDR3 sequence (DNA): TGCGCCAGCAAAAATACGGGACAGGGGGATAATGAGCAGTTCTTC.

The chain is built from TRBV13 and TRBJ2-7; TRBD1 agrees at 7 bases. The trim removed 4 bases at V and 4 bases at J, leaving 10 bases unmatched. Germline V gene lookup returns CDR1 PRHDT and CDR2 FYEKMQ (reference sequence). CDR3 length: 15 amino acids. CDR3 amino acids: CASSWRQGRTYEQYF. Written as DNA, the CDR3 is TGTGCCAGCAGCTGGCGACAGGGTCGAACTTACGAGCAGTACTTC.

This rearrangement joins TRBV14 to TRBJ2-2; 8 nucleotides agree with TRBD2. This CDR3 region has 15 residues. V shed 4 bases, J shed 0 bases, and the junction held 1 base outside the gene matches. Looked up from germline, CDR1 is SGHDN and CDR2 is FVKESK. CDR3 in amino acids: CASSPGLANTGELFF. CDR3 in DNA: TGTGCCAGCAGCCCGGGACTAGCGAACACCGGGGAGCTGTTTTTT.